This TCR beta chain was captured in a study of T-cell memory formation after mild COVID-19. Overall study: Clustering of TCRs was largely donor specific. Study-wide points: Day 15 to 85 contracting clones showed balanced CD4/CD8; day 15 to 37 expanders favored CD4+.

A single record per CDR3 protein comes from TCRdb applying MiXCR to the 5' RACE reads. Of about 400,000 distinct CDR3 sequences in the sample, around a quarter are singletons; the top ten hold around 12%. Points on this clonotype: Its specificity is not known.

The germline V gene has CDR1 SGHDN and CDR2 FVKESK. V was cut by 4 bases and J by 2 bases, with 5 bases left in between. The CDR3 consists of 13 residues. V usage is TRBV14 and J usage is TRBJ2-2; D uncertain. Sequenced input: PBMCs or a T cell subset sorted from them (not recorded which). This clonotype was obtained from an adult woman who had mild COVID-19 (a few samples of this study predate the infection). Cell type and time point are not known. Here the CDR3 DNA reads TGTGCCAGCAGCCCCATCAACACCGGGGAGCTGTTTTTT. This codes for CASSPINTGELFF.